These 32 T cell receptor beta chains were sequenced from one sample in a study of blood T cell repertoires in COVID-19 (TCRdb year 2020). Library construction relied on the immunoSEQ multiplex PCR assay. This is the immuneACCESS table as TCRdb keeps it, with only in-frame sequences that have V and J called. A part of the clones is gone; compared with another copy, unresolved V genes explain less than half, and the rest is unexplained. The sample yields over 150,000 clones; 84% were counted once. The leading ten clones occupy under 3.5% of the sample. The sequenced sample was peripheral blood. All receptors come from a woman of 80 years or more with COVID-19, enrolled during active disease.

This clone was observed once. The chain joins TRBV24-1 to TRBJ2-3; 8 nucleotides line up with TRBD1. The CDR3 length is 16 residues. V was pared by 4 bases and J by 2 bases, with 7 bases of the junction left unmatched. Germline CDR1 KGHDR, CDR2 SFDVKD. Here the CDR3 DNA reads TGTGCCACCAGTGACCATCAGGGGGCAATCACAGATACGCAGTATTTT. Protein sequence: CATSDHQGAITDTQYF.

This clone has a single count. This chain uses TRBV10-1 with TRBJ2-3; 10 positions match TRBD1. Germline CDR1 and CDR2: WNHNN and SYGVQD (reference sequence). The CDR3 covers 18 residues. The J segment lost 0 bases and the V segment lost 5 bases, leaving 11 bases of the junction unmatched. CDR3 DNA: TGCGCCAGCAGTACTGACAGGGGGCTTACACCTAGCACAGATACGCAGTATTTT. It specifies CASSTDRGLTPSTDTQYF.

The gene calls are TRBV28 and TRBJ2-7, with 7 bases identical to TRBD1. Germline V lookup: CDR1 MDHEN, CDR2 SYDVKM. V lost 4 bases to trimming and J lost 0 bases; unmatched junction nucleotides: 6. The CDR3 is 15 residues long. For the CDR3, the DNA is TGTGCCAGCAGTTCTTCCGGGACAGCCTCCTACGAGCAGTACTTC. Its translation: CASSSSGTASYEQYF.

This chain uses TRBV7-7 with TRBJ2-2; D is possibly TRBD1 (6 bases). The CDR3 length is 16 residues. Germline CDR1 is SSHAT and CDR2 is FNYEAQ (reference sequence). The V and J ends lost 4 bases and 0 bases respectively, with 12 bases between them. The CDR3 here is CASSSGTTSNTGELFF. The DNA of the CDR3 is TGTGCCAGCAGCTCCGGGACAACTTCGAACACCGGGGAGCTGTTTTTT.

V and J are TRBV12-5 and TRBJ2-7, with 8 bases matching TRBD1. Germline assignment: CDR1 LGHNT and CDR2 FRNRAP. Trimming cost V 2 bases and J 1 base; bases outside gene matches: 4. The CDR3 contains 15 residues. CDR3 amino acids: CASGLTDRGSYEQYF. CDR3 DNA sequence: TGTGCTAGTGGTTTGACCGACAGGGGATCCTACGAGCAGTACTTC.

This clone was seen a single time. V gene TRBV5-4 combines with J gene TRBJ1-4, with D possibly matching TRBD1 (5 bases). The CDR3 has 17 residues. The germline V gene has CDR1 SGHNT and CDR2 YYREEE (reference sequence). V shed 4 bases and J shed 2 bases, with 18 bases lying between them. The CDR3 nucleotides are TGTGCCAGCAGCCACCCCTCCGACAGATTTACTAATGAAAAACTGTTTTTT. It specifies CASSHPSDRFTNEKLFF.

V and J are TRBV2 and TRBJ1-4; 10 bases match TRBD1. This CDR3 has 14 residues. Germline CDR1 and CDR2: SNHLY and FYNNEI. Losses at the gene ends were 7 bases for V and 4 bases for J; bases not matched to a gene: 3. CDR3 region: CASKRDRGNEKLFF. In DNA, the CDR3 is TGTGCCAGCAAACGGGACAGGGGTAATGAAAAACTGTTTTTT.

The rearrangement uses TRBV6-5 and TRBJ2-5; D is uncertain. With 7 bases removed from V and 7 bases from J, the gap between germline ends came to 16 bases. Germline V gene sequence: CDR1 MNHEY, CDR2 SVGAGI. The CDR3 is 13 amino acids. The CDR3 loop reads CASTAGRVGTQYF. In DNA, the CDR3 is TGTGCCAGCACCGCCGGCCGGGTGGGGACCCAGTACTTC.

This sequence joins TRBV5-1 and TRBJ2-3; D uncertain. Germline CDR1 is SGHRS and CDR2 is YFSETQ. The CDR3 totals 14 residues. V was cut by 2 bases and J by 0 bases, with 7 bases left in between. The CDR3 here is CASSFGGSTDTQYF. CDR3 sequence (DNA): TGCGCCAGCAGCTTTGGCGGTAGCACAGATACGCAGTATTTT.

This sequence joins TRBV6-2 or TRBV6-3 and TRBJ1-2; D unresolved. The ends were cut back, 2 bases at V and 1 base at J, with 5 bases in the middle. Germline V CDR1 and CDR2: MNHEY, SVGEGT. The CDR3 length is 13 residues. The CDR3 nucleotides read TGTGCCAGCAGTTACATCGGTAACTATGGCTACACCTTC. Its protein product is CASSYIGNYGYTF.

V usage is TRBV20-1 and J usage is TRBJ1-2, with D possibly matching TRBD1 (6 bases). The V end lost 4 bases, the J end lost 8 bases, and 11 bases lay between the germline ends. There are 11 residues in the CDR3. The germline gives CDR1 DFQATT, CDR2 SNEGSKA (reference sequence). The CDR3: CSATRGGGYTF. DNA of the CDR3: TGCAGTGCTACTAGGGGGGGCGGCTACACCTTC.

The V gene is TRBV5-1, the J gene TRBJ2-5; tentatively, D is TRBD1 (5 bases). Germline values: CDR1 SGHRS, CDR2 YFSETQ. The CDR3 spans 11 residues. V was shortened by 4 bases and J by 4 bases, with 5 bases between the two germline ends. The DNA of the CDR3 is TGCGCCAGCAGCCAGGGAGAGACCCAGTACTTC. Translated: CASSQGETQYF.

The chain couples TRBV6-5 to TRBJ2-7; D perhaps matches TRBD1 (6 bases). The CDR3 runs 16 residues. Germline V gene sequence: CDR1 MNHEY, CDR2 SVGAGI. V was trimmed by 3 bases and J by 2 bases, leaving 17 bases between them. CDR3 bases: TGTGCCAGCAGTTATGACAGGACAGCCCTAACCTACGAGCAGTACTTC. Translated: CASSYDRTALTYEQYF.

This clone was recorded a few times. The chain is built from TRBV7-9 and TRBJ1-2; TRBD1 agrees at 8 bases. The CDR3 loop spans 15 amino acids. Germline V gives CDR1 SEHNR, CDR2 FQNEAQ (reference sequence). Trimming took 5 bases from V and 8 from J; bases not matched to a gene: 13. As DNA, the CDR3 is TGTGCCAGCAGCCCCTGGACAGGGAAAATGGGAGGCTACACCTTC. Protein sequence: CASSPWTGKMGGYTF.

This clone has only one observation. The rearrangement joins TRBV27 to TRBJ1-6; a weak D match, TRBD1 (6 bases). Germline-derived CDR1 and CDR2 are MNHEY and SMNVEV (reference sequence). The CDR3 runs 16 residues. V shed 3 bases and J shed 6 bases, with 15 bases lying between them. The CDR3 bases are TGTGCCAGCAGTTTGTTCGGTTGGACAGCTAATTCACCCCTCCACTTT. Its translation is CASSLFGWTANSPLHF.

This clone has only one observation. Here the CDR3 DNA reads TGTGCCAGCAGCCGCAGAGCGGGGACCTACAATGAGCAGTTCTTC. Translated: CASSRRAGTYNEQFF. V is TRBV11-3 and J is TRBJ2-1, with 7 bases that match TRBD2. The V segment lost 5 bases and the J segment 2 bases; nucleotides outside the gene matches: 6. In germline, CDR1 is SGHNT, CDR2 YENEEA. The CDR3 totals 15 residues.

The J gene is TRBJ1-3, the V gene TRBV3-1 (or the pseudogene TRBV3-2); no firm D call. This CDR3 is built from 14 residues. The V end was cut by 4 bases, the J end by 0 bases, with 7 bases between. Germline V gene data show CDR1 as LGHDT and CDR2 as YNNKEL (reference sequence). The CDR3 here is CASSPRLSGNTIYF. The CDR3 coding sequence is TGTGCCAGCAGCCCTCGTCTCTCTGGAAACACCATATATTTT.

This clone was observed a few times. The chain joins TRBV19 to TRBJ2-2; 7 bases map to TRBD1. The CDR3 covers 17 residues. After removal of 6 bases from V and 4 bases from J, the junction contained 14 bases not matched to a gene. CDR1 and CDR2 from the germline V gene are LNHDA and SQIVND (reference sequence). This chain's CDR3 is CASRLRQGPGATGELFF. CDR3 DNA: TGTGCCAGTAGGCTCAGACAGGGCCCCGGGGCCACCGGGGAGCTGTTTTTT. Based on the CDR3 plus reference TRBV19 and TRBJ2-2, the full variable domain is DGGITQSPKYLFRKEGQNVTLSCEQNLNHDAMYWYRQDPGQGLRLIYYSQIVNDFQKGDIAEGYSVSREKKESFPLTVTSAQKNPTAFYLCASRLRQGPGATGELFFGEGSRLTVL.

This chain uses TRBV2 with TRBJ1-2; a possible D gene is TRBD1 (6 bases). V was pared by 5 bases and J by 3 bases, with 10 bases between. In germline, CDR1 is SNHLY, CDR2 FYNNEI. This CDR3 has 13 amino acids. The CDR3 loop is CASSPSGDYGYTF. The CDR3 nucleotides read TGTGCCAGCAGTCCATCAGGGGACTATGGCTACACCTTC.

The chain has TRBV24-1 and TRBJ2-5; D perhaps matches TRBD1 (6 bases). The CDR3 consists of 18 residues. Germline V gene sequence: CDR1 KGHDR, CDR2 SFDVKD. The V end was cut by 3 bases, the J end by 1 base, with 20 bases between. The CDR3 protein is CATSDPRPRGQPQETQYF. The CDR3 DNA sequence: TGTGCCACCAGTGATCCCAGGCCCAGAGGACAGCCCCAAGAGACCCAGTACTTC.

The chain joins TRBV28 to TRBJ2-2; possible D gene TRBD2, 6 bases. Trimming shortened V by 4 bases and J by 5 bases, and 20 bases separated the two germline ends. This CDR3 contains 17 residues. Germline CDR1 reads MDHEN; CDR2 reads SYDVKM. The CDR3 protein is CASSSFRQWLATGELFF. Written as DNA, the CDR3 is TGTGCCAGCAGTTCCTTTCGACAGTGGCTAGCGACCGGGGAGCTGTTTTTT.

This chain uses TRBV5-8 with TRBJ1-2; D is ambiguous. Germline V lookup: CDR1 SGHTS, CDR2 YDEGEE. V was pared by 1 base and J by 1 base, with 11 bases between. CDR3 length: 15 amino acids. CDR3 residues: CASSLREGINYGYTF. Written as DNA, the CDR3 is TGTGCCAGCAGCTTGAGGGAGGGCATTAACTATGGCTACACCTTC.

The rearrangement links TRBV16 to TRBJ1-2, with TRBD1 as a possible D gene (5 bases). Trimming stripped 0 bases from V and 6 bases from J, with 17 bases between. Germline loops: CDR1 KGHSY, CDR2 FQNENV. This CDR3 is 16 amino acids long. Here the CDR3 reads CASSQSRLGAVHGYTF. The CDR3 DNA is TGTGCCAGCAGCCAATCGAGGCTTGGGGCGGTCCATGGCTACACCTTC.

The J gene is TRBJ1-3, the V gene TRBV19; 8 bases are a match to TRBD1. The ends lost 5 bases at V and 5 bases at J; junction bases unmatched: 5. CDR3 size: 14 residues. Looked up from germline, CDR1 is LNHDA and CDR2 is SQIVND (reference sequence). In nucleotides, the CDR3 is TGTGCCAGTAGTTCGACAGGGGTCAGAAACACCATATATTTT. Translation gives CASSSTGVRNTIYF.

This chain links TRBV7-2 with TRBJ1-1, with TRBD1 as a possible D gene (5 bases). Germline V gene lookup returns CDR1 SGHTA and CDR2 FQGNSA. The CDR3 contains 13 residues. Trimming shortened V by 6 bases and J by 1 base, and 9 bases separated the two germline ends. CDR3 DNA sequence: TGTGCCAGCAGGGCAGGGCCGAACACTGAAGCTTTCTTT. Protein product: CASRAGPNTEAFF.

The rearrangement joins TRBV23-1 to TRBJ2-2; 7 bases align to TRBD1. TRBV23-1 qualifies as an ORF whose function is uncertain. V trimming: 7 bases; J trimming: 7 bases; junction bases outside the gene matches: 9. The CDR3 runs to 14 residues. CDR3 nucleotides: TGCGCCAGCAACTTTTCACAGGGGCACGGGGAGCTGTTTTTT. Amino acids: CASNFSQGHGELFF.

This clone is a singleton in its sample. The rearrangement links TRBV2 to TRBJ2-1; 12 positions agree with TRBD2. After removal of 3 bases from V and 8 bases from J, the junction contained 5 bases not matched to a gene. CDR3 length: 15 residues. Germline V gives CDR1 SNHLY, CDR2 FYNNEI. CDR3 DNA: TGTGCCAGCAGTGATGTGACTAGCGGGGGTTATGAGCAGTTCTTC. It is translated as CASSDVTSGGYEQFF.

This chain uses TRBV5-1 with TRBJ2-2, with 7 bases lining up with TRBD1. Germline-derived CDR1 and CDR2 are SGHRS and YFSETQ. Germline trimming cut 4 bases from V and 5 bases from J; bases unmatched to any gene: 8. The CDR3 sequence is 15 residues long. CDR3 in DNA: TGCGCCAGCAGCGGACTGACAGGGCAGACCGGGGAGCTGTTTTTT. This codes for CASSGLTGQTGELFF.

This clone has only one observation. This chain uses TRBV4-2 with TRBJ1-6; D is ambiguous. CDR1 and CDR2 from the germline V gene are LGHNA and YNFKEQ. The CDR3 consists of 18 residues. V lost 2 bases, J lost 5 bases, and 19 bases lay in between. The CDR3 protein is CASSQSVREASDNSPLHF. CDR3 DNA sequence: TGTGCCAGCAGCCAATCCGTGCGGGAAGCTAGCGATAATTCACCCCTCCACTTT.

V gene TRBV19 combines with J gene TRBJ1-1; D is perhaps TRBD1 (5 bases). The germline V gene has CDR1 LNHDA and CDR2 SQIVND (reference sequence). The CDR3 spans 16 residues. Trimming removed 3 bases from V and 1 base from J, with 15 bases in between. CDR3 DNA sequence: TGTGCCAGTAGTATCGTCGGGGGATGGGAGAACACTGAAGCTTTCTTT. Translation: CASSIVGGWENTEAFF.

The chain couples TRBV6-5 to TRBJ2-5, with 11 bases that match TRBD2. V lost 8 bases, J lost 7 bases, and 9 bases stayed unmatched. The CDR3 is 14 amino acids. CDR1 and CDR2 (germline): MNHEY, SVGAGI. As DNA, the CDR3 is TGTGCCAGCGGGGAGCTAGCGGGGGGTGCGACCCAGTACTTC. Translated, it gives CASGELAGGATQYF.

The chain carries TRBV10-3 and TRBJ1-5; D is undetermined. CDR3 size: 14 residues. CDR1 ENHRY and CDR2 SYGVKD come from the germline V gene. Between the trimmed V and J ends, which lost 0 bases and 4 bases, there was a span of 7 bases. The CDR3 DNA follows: TGTGCCATCAGTGAGTCGGGCAGTAATCAGCCCCAGCATTTT. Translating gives CAISESGSNQPQHF.